This T cell receptor (beta chain) was observed in a study of CD8+CD57+ T cells in acquired aplastic anemia. The study profiled TCR beta VDJ and CDR3 using genomic DNA as template. TCRdb re-analysed the reads in MiXCR, keeping a single row per CDR3 protein. The sample records 190,000 or so distinct CDR3 sequences, around 60% being singletons. The CDR3 loop spans 16 amino acids. Germline CDR1 reads SEHNR; CDR2 reads FQNEAQ (reference sequence). Trimming cost V 5 bases and J 0 bases, with 11 bases left between them. The V gene is TRBV7-9, the J gene TRBJ1-6; D ambiguous. The origin of this receptor is a human donor in good health. Source material: sorted CD4+, CD8+, or CD8+CD57+ T cells (not recorded which) from PBMCs. CDR3 nucleotide sequence: TGTGCCAGCAGCCCCCGGACCGACTCCTATAATTCACCCCTCCACTTT. Translated: CASSPRTDSYNSPLHF.